This entry features one T cell receptor beta chain sequence. The antigen is undetermined. The data were obtained in a study of T cells in Graves' hyperthyroidism and ophthalmopathy. The CDR3 is made up of 12 amino acids. Deletions cut 9 bases from V and 7 bases from J, with 15 bases between. The germline V gene has CDR1 KGHDR and CDR2 SFDVKD. What was amplified from RNA transcripts were TCR beta CDR3 regions. The HTBI primer set was used in a first-round RT-PCR of the TCR CDR3. TCRdb reprocessed the multiplex PCR reads with MiXCR, giving one entry per CDR3 protein. The profile shows around 600,000 distinct CDR3 sequences, about 45% of them singletons. Clinical symptoms, serum thyroxine and TRAb, thyroid ultrasound and orbital computed tomography were used for the diagnoses. Broader study findings: Most thyroid-expanded clonotypes above 0.001 were also found in blood.

The source is an adult man with Graves' disease, either hyperthyroidism or ophthalmopathy (not recorded which). Material for sequencing was peripheral blood or thyroid tissue (not recorded which). This chain links TRBV24-1 with TRBJ2-7; possible D gene TRBD2, 7 bases. The CDR3 region is CATGDTAGEQYF. The CDR3 bases are TGTGCCACCGGGGACACAGCGGGGGAGCAGTACTTC.